This T cell receptor (beta chain) was retrieved from a study of blood T cell repertoires in COVID-19. Overall study: Material from acute and convalescent COVID-19 was sourced from the United States, Italy and Spain.

Original data processing: Nucleated cell number was recorded as an estimate derived from reference gene primer amplification. This table comes from immunoSEQ multiplex PCR, and its TCRdb copy is limited to in-frame clones, with some not included. The V and J calls and clone size are taken from that table; D and trimming were inferred from the DNA. The sample lists approximately 140,000 clones; roughly nine tenths were seen once. This CDR3 is built from 15 residues. Trimming cost V 3 bases and J 6 bases; bases outside gene matches: 10. Germline CDR1 and CDR2: LGHNA and YSLEER. This clone was detected only a few times.

The V and J genes are TRBV4-3 and TRBJ2-7; 8 nucleotides line up with TRBD2. Sequenced: PBMCs or T cells enriched from blood (not recorded which). The receptor was derived from a woman aged 40 to 50 who had been exposed to COVID-19. CDR3 sequence reads: CASSQLSGNPSEQYF. In nucleotides, the CDR3 is TGCGCCAGCAGCCAGCTTAGCGGGAATCCGTCCGAGCAGTACTTC.